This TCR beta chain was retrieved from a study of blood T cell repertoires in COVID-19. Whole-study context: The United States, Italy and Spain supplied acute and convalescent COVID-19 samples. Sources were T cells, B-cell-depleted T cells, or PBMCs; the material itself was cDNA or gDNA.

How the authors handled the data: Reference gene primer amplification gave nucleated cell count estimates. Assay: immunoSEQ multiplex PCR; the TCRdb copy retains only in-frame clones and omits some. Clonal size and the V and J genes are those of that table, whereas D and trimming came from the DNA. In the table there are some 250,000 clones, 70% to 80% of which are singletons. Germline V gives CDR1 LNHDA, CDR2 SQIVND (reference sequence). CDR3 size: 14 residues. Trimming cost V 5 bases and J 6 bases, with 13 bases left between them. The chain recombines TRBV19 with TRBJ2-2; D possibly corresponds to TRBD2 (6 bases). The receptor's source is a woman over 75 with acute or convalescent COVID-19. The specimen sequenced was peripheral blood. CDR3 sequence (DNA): TGTGCCAGTAGTTTGTCAGGGACTGCCGGGGAGCTGTTTTTT. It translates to CASSLSGTAGELFF.